These T cell receptor beta chains were read from a single sample in a study of cytomegalovirus exposure and HLA in healthy donors. Libraries were prepared by immunoSEQ multiplex PCR; TCRdb keeps only in-frame clonotypes and omits some of them. The sample lists more than 110,000 clones; 60% to 85% were seen once. The specimen sequenced was PBMCs. These receptors all come from a man between 40 and 49 years old in good health and CMV-seropositive. CDR3s include the opening cysteine and the closing phenylalanine or tryptophan. The D gene is left open where the match is weak. The listing skips clone size in some rows; elsewhere it reads once, few, many or a size class.

cdr3_aa cdr3_nt clone_size d_call j_call v_call
CASSIQGISTEAFF TGTGCCAGTAGTATTCAGGGAATTAGCACTGAAGCTTTCTTT - - TRBJ1-1 TRBV19
CASSITTGQGYEQYF TGTGCCAGTAGTATAACTACGGGACAGGGCTACGAGCAGTACTTC few TRBD1 TRBJ2-7 TRBV19
CAWTWVREAFF TGTGCCTGGACTTGGGTGAGGGAAGCTTTCTTT - - TRBJ1-1 TRBV30
CAWSFPGDWGYEQYF TGTGCCTGGAGTTTCCCCGGCGACTGGGGCTACGAGCAGTACTTC - - TRBJ2-7 TRBV30
CASSLGLAGVGSETQYF TGTGCCAGCAGTCTCGGGCTAGCGGGAGTCGGGAGTGAGACCCAGTACTTC few TRBD2 TRBJ2-5 TRBV7-2
CASSSRVVSGNTIYF TGTGCCAGCAGCTCCCGCGTGGTATCTGGAAACACCATATATTTT few - TRBJ1-3 TRBV7-8
CASSFSPPGQGGTEAFF TGCGCCAGCAGCTTTAGTCCGCCGGGACAGGGAGGAACTGAAGCTTTCTTT - TRBD1 TRBJ1-1 TRBV5-1
CASSVSQQGPQHF TGTGCCAGCAGCGTAAGTCAGCAGGGACCCCAGCATTTT - - TRBJ1-5 TRBV9
CASSWGGRSNEKLFF TGTGCCAGCAGTTGGGGGGGTCGGTCTAATGAAAAACTGTTTTTT - - TRBJ1-4 TRBV27
CASSAGDLSNQPQHF TGTGCCAGCAGTGCCGGGGACTTGAGCAATCAGCCCCAGCATTTT - - TRBJ1-5 TRBV2
CSGLTGVGYEQYF TGCAGCGGGCTGACAGGGGTCGGGTACGAGCAGTACTTC - TRBD1 TRBJ2-7 TRBV29-1
CASMGGVAKNIQYF TGTGCCAGCATGGGAGGGGTAGCCAAAAACATTCAGTACTTC - TRBD2 TRBJ2-4 TRBV27
CASSYRLAATISYEQYF TGTGCCAGCAGTTATCGACTAGCGGCTACAATCTCCTACGAGCAGTACTTC - TRBD2 TRBJ2-7 TRBV2
CSAIEREGLSVTQYF TGCAGCGCTATCGAGCGGGAGGGCCTGTCGGTGACCCAGTACTTC - TRBD2 TRBJ2-5 TRBV29-1
CASWGQYSNQPQHF TGTGCCAGTTGGGGACAGTATAGCAATCAGCCCCAGCATTTT - TRBD1 TRBJ1-5 TRBV6-6
CASSQPTGFYGYTF TGCGCCAGCAGCCAACCTACAGGGTTCTATGGCTACACCTTC - - TRBJ1-2 TRBV4-1
CASSFGQGIYGYTF TGTGCCAGCAGTTTTGGACAGGGGATTTATGGCTACACCTTC - TRBD1 TRBJ1-2 TRBV27
CASSQQTSGGVQETQYF TGTGCCAGCAGCCAACAGACTAGCGGGGGGGTACAAGAGACCCAGTACTTC - TRBD2 TRBJ2-5 TRBV4-2
CSVARSSGGGNEQFF TGCAGCGTTGCTCGGTCTAGCGGGGGGGGCAATGAGCAGTTCTTC - TRBD2 TRBJ2-1 TRBV29-1
CASSLAGGYTEAFF TGTGCCAGCAGTTTAGCAGGGGGCTACACTGAAGCTTTCTTT few TRBD1 TRBJ1-1 TRBV28
CASSTGSYTQYF TGTGCCAGTAGTACCGGGTCGTATACGCAGTATTTT - - TRBJ2-3 TRBV19
CASYEGAAGGYTF TGCGCCAGCTACGAGGGGGCGGCCGGTGGCTACACCTTC - TRBD1 TRBJ1-2 TRBV5-1
CASSPRDRAYNEQFF TGTGCCAGCAGCCCCCGGGACAGGGCCTACAATGAGCAGTTCTTC - TRBD1 TRBJ2-1 TRBV7-2
CASRTKDRINTEAFF TGTGCCAGCAGGACCAAGGACAGGATAAACACTGAAGCTTTCTTT - TRBD1 TRBJ1-1 TRBV7-9
CAISEPRGQYF TGTGCCATCAGTGAGCCCCGCGGGCAGTACTTC - - TRBJ2-7 TRBV10-3
CASSGLAVSYNEQFF TGTGCCAGCAGTGGCCTAGCGGTCTCCTACAATGAGCAGTTCTTC - TRBD2 TRBJ2-1 TRBV2
CASSPDGGAGNTIYF TGTGCCAGCAGCCCCGACGGGGGGGCTGGAAACACCATATATTTT - - TRBJ1-3 TRBV7-2
CASSQGGTRGTEAFF TGTGCCAGCAGCCAAGGTGGGACTCGAGGCACTGAAGCTTTCTTT - - TRBJ1-1 TRBV14
CSVDTGYGYTF TGCAGCGTCGATACAGGGTATGGCTACACCTTC few - TRBJ1-2 TRBV29-1
CASSASRFYGYTF TGCGCCAGCAGCGCCTCCCGGTTCTATGGCTACACCTTC - - TRBJ1-2 TRBV4-1
CASSEGTAYGYTF TGTGCCAGCAGTGAGGGGACAGCTTATGGCTACACCTTC few TRBD1 TRBJ1-2 TRBV6-1
CASSRGGTGGNGPKNIQYF TGTGCCAGCAGCAGAGGAGGGACAGGGGGAAATGGGCCCAAAAACATTCAGTACTTC - TRBD1 TRBJ2-4 TRBV7-2
CASSADPDSSSNYGYTF TGCGCCAGCAGCGCCGACCCCGACAGCTCCTCTAACTATGGCTACACCTTC once - TRBJ1-2 TRBV5-1
CASSLIPDRGHYEQYF TGTGCCAGCAGCTTGATCCCGGACAGGGGCCATTACGAGCAGTACTTC - TRBD1 TRBJ2-7 TRBV11-1
CASSLNSGNTIYF TGTGCCAGCAGTTTAAACTCTGGAAACACCATATATTTT once - TRBJ1-3 TRBV6-5
CASSYMSSGSGGTSYEQYF TGCGCCAGCAGCTATATGAGTTCGGGCAGCGGGGGAACTTCCTACGAGCAGTACTTC - TRBD2 TRBJ2-7 TRBV5-1
CASRSLADLYEQYF TGTGCCAGCAGGTCACTAGCGGACCTCTACGAGCAGTACTTC - - TRBJ2-7 TRBV21-1
CSVDGTGAGANVLTF TGCAGCGTTGATGGGACAGGGGCCGGGGCCAACGTCCTGACTTTC - TRBD1 TRBJ2-6 TRBV29-1
CASSLDRGRNQPQHF TGCGCCAGCAGCCTCGACAGGGGTCGCAATCAGCCCCAGCATTTT few TRBD1 TRBJ1-5 TRBV4-1
CASRLYNEQFF TGTGCTAGCAGGCTCTACAATGAGCAGTTCTTC few - TRBJ2-1 TRBV12-5
CASSLGLAGGYNEQFF TGTGCCAGCAGCTTGGGACTAGCGGGGGGATACAATGAGCAGTTCTTC - TRBD2 TRBJ2-1 TRBV5-4
CASSLGASTNEKLFF TGTGCCAGCAGTTTGGGGGCCTCAACTAATGAAAAACTGTTTTTT - - TRBJ1-4 TRBV28
CSVNSGGRGYTF TGCAGCGTCAACTCAGGGGGCAGAGGCTACACCTTC - TRBD1 TRBJ1-2 TRBV29-1
CASSFRQGAFDEQFF TGTGCCAGCAGTTTCAGACAGGGGGCTTTCGATGAGCAGTTCTTC - TRBD1 TRBJ2-1 TRBV27
CASSHRGHEYGYTF TGTGCCAGCAGTCACCGGGGACATGAGTATGGCTACACCTTC - - TRBJ1-2 TRBV5-4
CASSQDLGRVNTEAFF TGTGCCAGCAGCCAAGATCTGGGCAGGGTGAACACTGAAGCTTTCTTT few - TRBJ1-1 TRBV14
CASSQDGPGLGPIYGYTF TGCGCCAGCAGCCAAGATGGGCCAGGGCTGGGCCCTATCTATGGCTACACCTTC - - TRBJ1-2 TRBV4-3
CASSPTGFEAFF TGTGCCAGCAGCCCGACAGGGTTTGAAGCTTTCTTT - TRBD1 TRBJ1-1 TRBV6-6
CASSHPGGVSYEQYF TGTGCCAGTTCTCATCCAGGGGGCGTCTCCTACGAGCAGTACTTC - TRBD1 TRBJ2-7 TRBV19
CASSSNRAPSYNEQFF TGCGCCAGCAGCTCTAACAGGGCCCCCTCCTACAATGAGCAGTTCTTC - - TRBJ2-1 TRBV5-1
CASSQDGQGGLGEQYF TGTGCCAGCAGCCAAGACGGACAGGGAGGGCTTGGCGAGCAGTACTTC - - TRBJ2-7 TRBV4-2
CASRLQGIYGYTF TGTGCCAGCAGATTACAGGGCATCTATGGCTACACCTTC - - TRBJ1-2 TRBV5-4
CASKTPDRVNTEAFF TGTGCCAGTAAAACCCCGGACAGGGTGAACACTGAAGCTTTCTTT - TRBD1 TRBJ1-1 TRBV19
CASSSRQGANSPLHF TGTGCCAGCAGCTCCCGACAGGGTGCCAATTCACCCCTCCACTTT - TRBD1 TRBJ1-6 TRBV7-8
CASSVGFSGTAEAFF TGTGCCAGCAGCGTTGGTTTTAGCGGGACAGCAGAAGCTTTCTTT - TRBD1 TRBJ1-1 TRBV9
CASSSGTGGNEQFF TGTGCCAGCAGCTCCGGGACAGGGGGCAATGAGCAGTTCTTC - TRBD1 TRBJ2-1 TRBV11-2
CASSPVDGVPTEAFF TGTGCCAGCTCACCAGTGGACGGGGTACCCACTGAAGCTTTCTTT - - TRBJ1-1 TRBV18
CASRKRGESYEQYF TGTGCCAGCAGAAAGCGGGGGGAGTCCTACGAGCAGTACTTC once TRBD2 TRBJ2-7 TRBV6-1
CASSPQGDGQPQHF TGTGCCAGCAGTCCACAGGGGGACGGTCAGCCCCAGCATTTT - TRBD1 TRBJ1-5 TRBV27